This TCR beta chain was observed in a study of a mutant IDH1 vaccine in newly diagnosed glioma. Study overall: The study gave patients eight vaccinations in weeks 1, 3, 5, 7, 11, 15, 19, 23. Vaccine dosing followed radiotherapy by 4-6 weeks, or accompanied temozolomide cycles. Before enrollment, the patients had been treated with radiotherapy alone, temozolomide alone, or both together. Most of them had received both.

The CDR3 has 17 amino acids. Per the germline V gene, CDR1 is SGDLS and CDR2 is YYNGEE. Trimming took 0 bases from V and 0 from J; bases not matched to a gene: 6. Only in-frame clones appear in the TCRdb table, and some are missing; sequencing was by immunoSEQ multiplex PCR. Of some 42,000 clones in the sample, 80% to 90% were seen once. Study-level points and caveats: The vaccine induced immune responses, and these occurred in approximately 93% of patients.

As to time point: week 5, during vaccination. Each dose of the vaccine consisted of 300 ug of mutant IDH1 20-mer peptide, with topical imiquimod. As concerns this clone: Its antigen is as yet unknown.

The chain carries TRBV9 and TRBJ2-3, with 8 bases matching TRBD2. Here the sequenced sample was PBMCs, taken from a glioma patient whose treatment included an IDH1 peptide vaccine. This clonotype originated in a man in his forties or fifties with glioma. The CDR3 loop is CASSVVPSGPSTDTQYF. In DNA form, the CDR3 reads TGTGCCAGCAGCGTAGTTCCTAGCGGGCCTAGCACAGATACGCAGTATTTT.